This TCR beta chain was found in a study of cytomegalovirus exposure and HLA in healthy donors. Notes on the study in general: Researchers had no immune exposure information except CMV serostatus available.

Vbeta (60) and Jbeta (13) primers were used in the PCR. TCRdb's copy holds only in-frame clones and misses some; the assay was immunoSEQ multiplex PCR. The table shows about 220,000 clones, with less than 85% occurring only once. Concerning this clone itself: No antigen is known for it.

The CDR3 covers 13 residues. Trimming left V 5 bases short and J 2 bases short, with 9 bases between. Germline V gene data show CDR1 as MNHEY and CDR2 as SVGAGI. The rearrangement joins TRBV6-5 to TRBJ1-2, with a possible D match to TRBD1 (6 bases). This receptor was identified in a man in his late teens or twenties in good health and CMV-seronegative. Sequencing input: PBMCs. This chain's CDR3 is CASSIQGNYGYTF. The CDR3 DNA is TGTGCCAGCAGTATTCAGGGGAACTATGGCTACACCTTC.